The 32 T cell receptor beta chains presented below share a single source sample, sequenced in a study of shared clonotypes between healthy human individuals. Here immunoSEQ multiplex PCR was the method, and the copy in TCRdb shows in-frame clones only, minus some. The sample lists roughly 2.4 million clones, around 95% occurring once. The source material was naive CD4+ T cells sorted from blood. As for subset: CD45RA+ positively selected. The receptors shown here come from a man younger than 35 in good health.

The genes are TRBV6-6 and TRBJ1-3; D gene ambiguous. Trimming removed 7 bases from V and 2 bases from J, with 12 bases in between. The CDR3 length is 14 residues. In germline, CDR1 is MNHNY, CDR2 SVGAGI (reference sequence). This CDR3 reads CASIKGVPGNTIYF. As DNA, the CDR3 is TGTGCCAGCATCAAGGGAGTCCCTGGAAACACCATATATTTT.

This clone occurred once. This sequence joins TRBV4-3 and TRBJ2-3; D might be TRBD1 (5 bases). V lost 0 bases and J 4 bases, leaving 14 bases between the germline ends. The CDR3 extends over 16 amino acids. CDR1 is LGHNA, CDR2 YSLEER, per germline. The CDR3 nucleotides are TGCGCCAGCAGCCAAGAGTCTGGGGCACGCGCAGATACGCAGTATTTT. Its translation: CASSQESGARADTQYF.

This chain joins TRBV29-1 and TRBJ1-1; TRBD1 aligns across 10 bases. The CDR3 loop spans 13 amino acids. Germline V gene sequence: CDR1 SQVTM, CDR2 ANQGSEA. Trimming cost V 3 bases and J 6 bases; bases outside gene matches: 4. DNA of the CDR3: TGCAGCGTTGAGGGACAGGGGAAGTCTGAAGCTTTCTTT. This gives the protein CSVEGQGKSEAFF.

The rearrangement joins TRBV18 to TRBJ1-2; a weak D match, TRBD1 (5 bases). This CDR3 contains 14 residues. Germline lookup yields CDR1 KGHSH and CDR2 LQKENI. Trimming pared 4 bases from V and 3 bases from J, leaving 12 bases between. The CDR3 coding sequence is TGTGCCAGCTCACGGTCGGGGGACGACTATGGCTACACCTTC. Translated: CASSRSGDDYGYTF.

J is TRBJ2-7 and V is TRBV12-5; 10 nucleotides agree with TRBD1. This CDR3 has 15 amino acids. Losses at the gene ends were 1 base for V and 5 bases for J; bases not matched to a gene: 5. The germline gives CDR1 LGHNT, CDR2 FRNRAP. In DNA form, the CDR3 reads TGTGCTAGTGGTTTGGGAGCGACAGGGGGCGACGAGCAGTACTTC. Translation gives CASGLGATGGDEQYF.

In its sample, this clone was seen once. J is TRBJ1-1 and V is TRBV10-1; D unresolved. The germline V and J ends were trimmed by 0 bases and 1 base, with 9 bases remaining between them. The length of the CDR3 is 15 residues. Germline lookup yields CDR1 WNHNN and CDR2 SYGVQD (reference sequence). Here the CDR3 reads CASSESRGWNTEAFF. The CDR3 DNA reads as TGCGCCAGCAGTGAGTCTCGAGGGTGGAACACTGAAGCTTTCTTT.

This sequence joins TRBV7-2 and TRBJ2-3; D remains ambiguous. The germline gives CDR1 SGHTA, CDR2 FQGNSA. The CDR3 has 12 amino acids. With 9 bases removed from V and 4 bases from J, the gap between germline ends came to 11 bases. This chain's CDR3 is CASGRAPDTQYF. CDR3 bases: TGTGCCAGTGGAAGGGCCCCAGATACGCAGTATTTT.

The chain is built from TRBV19 and TRBJ1-5; unclear D gene. CDR3 length: 12 amino acids. Per the germline V gene, CDR1 is LNHDA and CDR2 is SQIVND (reference sequence). The V end lost 6 bases, the J end lost 4 bases, and 7 bases lay between the germline ends. In DNA form, the CDR3 reads TGTGCCAGTAGGGGCGGTAATCAGCCCCAGCATTTT. Its translation is CASRGGNQPQHF. The full variable domain, its missing parts supplied by reference TRBV19 and TRBJ1-5, is DGGITQSPKYLFRKEGQNVTLSCEQNLNHDAMYWYRQDPGQGLRLIYYSQIVNDFQKGDIAEGYSVSREKKESFPLTVTSAQKNPTAFYLCASRGGNQPQHFGDGTRLSIL.

The rearrangement uses TRBV6-1 and TRBJ2-1; D remains unclear. The CDR3 has 11 amino acids. Trimming left V 3 bases short and J 8 bases short, with 5 bases between. Germline V gene lookup returns CDR1 MNHNS and CDR2 SASEGT. The CDR3 bases are TGTGCCAGCAGTGACCTAGATGAGCAGTTCTTC. Encoded protein: CASSDLDEQFF.

This clone was seen more than once but under ten times. The sample holds other DNA sequences that translate to the same CDR3. This chain joins TRBV11-2 and TRBJ1-1; tentatively, D is TRBD1 (6 bases). CDR1 and CDR2 (germline): SGHAT, FQNNGV. The CDR3 runs to 13 residues. The V end was cut by 4 bases, the J end by 1 base, with 7 bases between. CDR3 protein: CASSSQGNTEAFF. The CDR3 nucleotides are TGTGCCAGCAGCTCACAGGGGAACACTGAAGCTTTCTTT.

This clone was seen just once. The chain has TRBV6-5 and TRBJ2-3, with D unresolved. The CDR3 has 15 residues. The germline V and J ends were trimmed by 0 bases and 1 base, with 8 bases remaining between them. Germline assignment: CDR1 MNHEY and CDR2 SVGAGI. CDR3 nucleotide sequence: TGTGCCAGCAGTTACTCGAAAGGGCGCACAGATACGCAGTATTTT. Amino acid sequence: CASSYSKGRTDTQYF.

V and J are TRBV6-6 and TRBJ2-7; D is uncertain. V was trimmed by 0 bases and J by 7 bases, leaving 13 bases between them. In germline, CDR1 is MNHNY, CDR2 SVGAGI (reference sequence). The CDR3 covers 14 residues. This CDR3 is CASSYSGRVREQYF. The CDR3 DNA reads as TGTGCCAGCAGTTACTCAGGGCGCGTGAGGGAGCAGTACTTC.

This clone occurred once. The J gene is TRBJ2-4, the V gene TRBV10-2; tentative D call: TRBD1 (5 bases). The germline V gene has CDR1 WSHSY and CDR2 SAAADI. Trimming stripped 6 bases from V and 3 bases from J, with 9 bases between. The CDR3 length is 13 residues. The CDR3 protein is CASRDGHKNIQYF. The CDR3 DNA reads as TGCGCCAGCAGAGACGGACACAAAAACATTCAGTACTTC.

The chain joins TRBV27 to TRBJ2-3, with 11 bases identical to TRBD2. Germline CDR1 MNHEY, CDR2 SMNVEV (reference sequence). Losses at the gene ends were 5 bases for V and 6 bases for J; bases not matched to a gene: 7. This CDR3 spans 15 amino acids. Here the CDR3 reads CASSITSGGWDTQYF. The CDR3 nucleotides are TGTGCCAGCAGTATCACTAGCGGGGGTTGGGATACGCAGTATTTT.

The V call is TRBV6-1, the J call TRBJ1-3; tentative D call: TRBD1 (5 bases). The CDR3 has 15 amino acids. The germline V and J ends were trimmed by 3 bases and 3 bases, with 12 bases remaining between them. The germline V gene encodes CDR1 MNHNS and CDR2 SASEGT. CDR3 loop: CASSESGGFGNTIYF. The DNA of the CDR3 is TGTGCCAGCAGTGAGAGCGGGGGATTTGGAAACACCATATATTTT.

The rearrangement joins TRBV5-1 to TRBJ2-1; D is possibly TRBD1 (6 bases). Germline V gene data show CDR1 as SGHRS and CDR2 as YFSETQ. Trimming cost V 1 base and J 4 bases, with 15 bases left between them. There are 16 residues in the CDR3. CDR3 amino acids: CASSLWWGQAYNEQFF. Written as DNA, the CDR3 is TGCGCCAGCAGCTTGTGGTGGGGACAAGCTTACAATGAGCAGTTCTTC.

The chain uses TRBV10-3 and TRBJ2-7, with 10 bases that match TRBD1. Germline V gene lookup returns CDR1 ENHRY and CDR2 SYGVKD. The CDR3 runs 16 residues. J gave up 3 bases and V 5 bases, and 10 bases lay outside the gene matches. The CDR3 region is CAISLAAGTGVYEQYF. CDR3 DNA: TGTGCCATCAGTCTCGCCGCCGGGACAGGGGTCTACGAGCAGTACTTC.

A word on this clone: Within the sample, other DNA sequences also encode this same CDR3. The chain uses TRBV5-1 and TRBJ1-5; D gene uncertain. Germline V gene sequence: CDR1 SGHRS, CDR2 YFSETQ. V lost 0 bases and J 2 bases, leaving 9 bases between the germline ends. The CDR3 runs 15 residues. Written as DNA, the CDR3 is TGCGCCAGCAGCTTGGAAGGGTTGGGCAATCAGCCCCAGCATTTT. This encodes CASSLEGLGNQPQHF.

Note on this clone: This sample also contains other DNA sequences that code for the same CDR3. The rearrangement links TRBV28 to TRBJ1-2; no reliable D call. With 8 bases removed from V and 2 bases from J, the gap between germline ends came to 12 bases. The germline gives CDR1 MDHEN, CDR2 SYDVKM. The CDR3 contains 13 residues. The chain's CDR3 is CASSPAGNYGYTF. The CDR3, as DNA: TGTGCCAGCTCCCCCGCGGGGAACTATGGCTACACCTTC.

This chain connects TRBV7-8 to TRBJ2-5; 9 positions match TRBD1. This CDR3 is 15 amino acids long. Germline CDR1 SGHVS, CDR2 FQNEAQ. Trimming took 2 bases from V and 6 from J; bases not matched to a gene: 7. DNA of the CDR3: TGTGCCAGCAGCTTAACCCGGGACAGGGTAAAGACCCAGTACTTC. Protein sequence: CASSLTRDRVKTQYF.

The genes are TRBV19 and TRBJ1-5, with TRBD1 identical over 9 bases. This CDR3 is built from 16 residues. Germline loops: CDR1 LNHDA, CDR2 SQIVND (reference sequence). Losses at the gene ends were 5 bases for V and 1 base for J; bases not matched to a gene: 6. This CDR3 reads CASSSDRGTSNQPQHF. CDR3 nucleotides: TGTGCCAGTAGTTCAGACAGGGGGACCAGCAATCAGCCCCAGCATTTT.

V gene TRBV5-1 combines with J gene TRBJ2-5; D not resolved. The CDR3 contains 15 residues. Germline-derived CDR1 and CDR2 are SGHRS and YFSETQ. V was trimmed by 0 bases and J by 2 bases, leaving 11 bases between them. The CDR3 coding sequence is TGCGCCAGCAGCTTGGCCGGCCAGGAACAAGAGACCCAGTACTTC. Translating it yields CASSLAGQEQETQYF.

The genes are TRBV6-6 and TRBJ1-5; D gene unclear. V lost 8 bases, J lost 7 bases, and 12 bases lay in between. CDR3 length: 12 amino acids. Germline CDR1 reads MNHNY; CDR2 reads SVGAGI (reference sequence). The CDR3 here is CASAVGGQPQHF. CDR3 DNA sequence: TGTGCCAGCGCAGTGGGCGGGCAGCCCCAGCATTTT.

Worth noting for this clone: Distinct nucleotide sequences in the sample also encode this CDR3. This chain uses TRBV7-2 with TRBJ2-7; no definite D call. The CDR3 consists of 12 residues. V was pared by 2 bases and J by 2 bases, with 4 bases between. The germline CDR1 and CDR2 sequences are SGHTA and FQGNSA. As DNA, the CDR3 is TGTGCCAGCAGCTTAAGACCCTACGAGCAGTACTTC. Translated: CASSLRPYEQYF.

V and J are TRBV30 and TRBJ2-2; 7 positions agree with TRBD1. Trimming removed 1 base from V and 1 base from J; junction bases left unmatched: 18. The length of the CDR3 is 20 residues. Germline V gene lookup returns CDR1 GTSNPN and CDR2 SVGIG (reference sequence). DNA for the CDR3: TGTGCCTGGAGTGCGGTAGGGGGCTACTACTCCATTCTGAACACCGGGGAGCTGTTTTTT. Translated: CAWSAVGGYYSILNTGELFF.

The rearrangement joins TRBV19 to TRBJ1-2; 8 bases agree with TRBD1. Trimming cost V 3 bases and J 2 bases; bases outside gene matches: 2. This CDR3 comprises 14 residues. The V gene's germline CDR1 is LNHDA and CDR2 SQIVND (reference sequence). The CDR3 bases are TGTGCCAGTAGTATGACAGGGGACAACTATGGCTACACCTTC. Translating gives CASSMTGDNYGYTF.

The chain carries TRBV7-2 and TRBJ2-1, with D maybe TRBD2 (6 bases). Germline V gene data show CDR1 as SGHTA and CDR2 as FQGNSA. The CDR3 runs to 15 residues. Trimming shortened V by 1 base and J by 9 bases, and 16 bases separated the two germline ends. For the CDR3, the DNA is TGTGCCAGCAGCTTAGGGAACCATGACGGGGGTGAGCAGTTCTTC. It encodes CASSLGNHDGGEQFF.

The chain combines TRBV5-5 with TRBJ2-1, with D possibly TRBD1 on 6 matching bases. Germline V gives CDR1 SGHKS, CDR2 YYEKEE (reference sequence). V was shortened by 2 bases and J by 6 bases, with 21 bases between the two germline ends. The CDR3 contains 17 residues. The CDR3 sequence: CASSFRDTVFGTNEQFF. The CDR3 DNA sequence: TGTGCCAGCAGCTTCCGGGACACCGTTTTTGGAACCAATGAGCAGTTCTTC.

V is TRBV15 and J is TRBJ2-7; 7 bases match TRBD1. J was trimmed by 3 bases and V by 2 bases; bases with no gene match: 7. Germline assignment: CDR1 LNHNV and CDR2 YYDKDF (reference sequence). The CDR3 totals 15 residues. DNA of the CDR3: TGTGCCACCAGCAGATACCGGGACAGTAACTACGAGCAGTACTTC. Translation gives CATSRYRDSNYEQYF.

The chain links TRBV30 to TRBJ2-5; D could derive from TRBD1 or TRBD2 (5 bases each). The germline gives CDR1 GTSNPN, CDR2 SVGIG (reference sequence). V lost 2 bases and J lost 4, with 14 bases in between. The CDR3 length is 14 residues. The CDR3 region has the DNA TGTGCCTGGAGTAGCAGGGCGGGTGTAGAGACCCAGTACTTC. The encoded protein is CAWSSRAGVETQYF.

The rearrangement links TRBV18 to TRBJ2-1; 12 bases fit TRBD2. CDR1 is KGHSH, CDR2 LQKENI, per germline. The CDR3 totals 16 residues. V shed 4 bases and J 10 bases; nucleotides not matched to a gene: 11. The CDR3 is CASSRTLAGGPKEQFF. In nucleotides, the CDR3 is TGTGCCAGCTCACGTACCCTAGCGGGAGGGCCCAAGGAGCAGTTCTTC.

V usage is TRBV19 and J usage is TRBJ2-2; either TRBD1 or TRBD2 may fit D (5 bases each). This CDR3 has 16 amino acids. Germline CDR1 and CDR2: LNHDA and SQIVND (reference sequence). Trimming stripped 6 bases from V and 6 bases from J, with 20 bases between. CDR3 in amino acids: CASRRGPGRVAGELFF. Written as DNA, the CDR3 is TGTGCCAGTAGAAGGGGCCCAGGGAGAGTGGCCGGGGAGCTGTTTTTT.